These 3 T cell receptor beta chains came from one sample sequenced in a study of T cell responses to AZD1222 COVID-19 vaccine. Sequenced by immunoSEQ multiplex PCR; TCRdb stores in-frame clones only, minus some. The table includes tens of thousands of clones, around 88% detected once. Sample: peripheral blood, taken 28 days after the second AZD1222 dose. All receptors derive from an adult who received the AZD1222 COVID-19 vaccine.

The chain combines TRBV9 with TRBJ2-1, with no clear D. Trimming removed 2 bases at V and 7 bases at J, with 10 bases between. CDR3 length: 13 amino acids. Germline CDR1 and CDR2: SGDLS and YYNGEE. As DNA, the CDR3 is TGTGCCAGCAGCGTTGAAACCGGGAATGAGCAGTTCTTC. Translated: CASSVETGNEQFF. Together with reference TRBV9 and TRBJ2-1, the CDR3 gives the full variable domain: DSGVTQTPKHLITATGQRVTLRCSPRSGDLSVYWYQQSLDQGLQFLIQYYNGEERAKGNILERFSAQQFPDLHSELNLSSLELGDSALYFCASSVETGNEQFFGPGTRLTVL.

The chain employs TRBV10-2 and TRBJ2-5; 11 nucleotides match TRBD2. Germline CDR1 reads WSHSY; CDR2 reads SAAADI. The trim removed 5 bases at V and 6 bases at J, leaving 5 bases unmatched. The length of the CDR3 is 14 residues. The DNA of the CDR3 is TGCGCCAGCAGTCCACTAGCGGGGGCAAAGACCCAGTACTTC. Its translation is CASSPLAGAKTQYF.

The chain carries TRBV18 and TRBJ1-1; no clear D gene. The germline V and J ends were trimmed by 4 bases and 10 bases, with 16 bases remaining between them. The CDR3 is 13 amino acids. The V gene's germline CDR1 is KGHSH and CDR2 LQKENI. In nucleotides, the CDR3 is TGTGCCAGCTCACTCCCGGGAAGCCGTGGAGCTTTCTTT. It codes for CASSLPGSRGAFF.